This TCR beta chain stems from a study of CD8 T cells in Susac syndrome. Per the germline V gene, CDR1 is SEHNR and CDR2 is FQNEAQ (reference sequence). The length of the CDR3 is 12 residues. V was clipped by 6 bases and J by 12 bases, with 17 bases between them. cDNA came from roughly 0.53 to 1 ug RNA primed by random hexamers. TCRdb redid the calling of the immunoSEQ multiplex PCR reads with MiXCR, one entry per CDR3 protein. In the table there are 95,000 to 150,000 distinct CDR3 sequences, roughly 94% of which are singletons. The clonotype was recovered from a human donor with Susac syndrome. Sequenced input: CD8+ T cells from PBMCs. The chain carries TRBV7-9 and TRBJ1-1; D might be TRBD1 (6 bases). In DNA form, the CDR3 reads TGTGCCAGCAGTCACGGACAGCCTGAGTCTTTCTTT. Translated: CASSHGQPESFF. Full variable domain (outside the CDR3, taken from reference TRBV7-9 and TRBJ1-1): DTGVSQNPRHKITKRGQNVTFRCDPISEHNRLYWYRQTLGQGPEFLTYFQNEAQLEKSRLLSDRFSAERPKGSFSTLEIQRTEQGDSAMYLCASSHGQPESFFGQGTRLTVV.